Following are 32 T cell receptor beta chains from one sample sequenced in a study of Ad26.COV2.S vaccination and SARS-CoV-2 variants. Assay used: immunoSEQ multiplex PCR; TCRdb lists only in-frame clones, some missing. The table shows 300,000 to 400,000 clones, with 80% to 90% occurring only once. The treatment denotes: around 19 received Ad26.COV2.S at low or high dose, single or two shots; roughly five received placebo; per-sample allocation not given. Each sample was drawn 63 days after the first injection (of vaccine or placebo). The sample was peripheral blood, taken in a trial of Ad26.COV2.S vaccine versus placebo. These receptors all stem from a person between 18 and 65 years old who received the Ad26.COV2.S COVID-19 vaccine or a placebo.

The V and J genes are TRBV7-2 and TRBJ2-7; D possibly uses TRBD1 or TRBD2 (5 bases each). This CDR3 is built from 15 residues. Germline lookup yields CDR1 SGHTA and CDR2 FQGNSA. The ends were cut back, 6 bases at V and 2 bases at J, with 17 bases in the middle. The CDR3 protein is CASRHGTAETYEQYF. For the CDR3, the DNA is TGTGCCAGCAGACATGGGACGGCAGAAACCTACGAGCAGTACTTC.

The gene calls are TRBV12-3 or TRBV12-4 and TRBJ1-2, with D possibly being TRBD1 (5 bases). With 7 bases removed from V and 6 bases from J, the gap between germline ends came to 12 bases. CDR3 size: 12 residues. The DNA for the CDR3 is TGTGCCAGCACCTTCGGGGGGAATGGCTACACCTTC. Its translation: CASTFGGNGYTF.

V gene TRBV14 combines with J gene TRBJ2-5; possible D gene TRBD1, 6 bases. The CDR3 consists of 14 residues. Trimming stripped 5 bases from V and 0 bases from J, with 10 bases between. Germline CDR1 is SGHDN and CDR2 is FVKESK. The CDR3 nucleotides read TGTGCCAGCAGCTTCCAGGGGTACCAAGAGACCCAGTACTTC. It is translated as CASSFQGYQETQYF.

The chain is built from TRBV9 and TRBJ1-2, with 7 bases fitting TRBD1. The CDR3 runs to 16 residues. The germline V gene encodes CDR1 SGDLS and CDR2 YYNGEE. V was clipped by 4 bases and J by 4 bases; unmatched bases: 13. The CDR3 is CASSLTPGGRRYGYTF. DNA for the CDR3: TGTGCCAGCAGCCTCACCCCAGGGGGACGACGCTATGGCTACACCTTC.

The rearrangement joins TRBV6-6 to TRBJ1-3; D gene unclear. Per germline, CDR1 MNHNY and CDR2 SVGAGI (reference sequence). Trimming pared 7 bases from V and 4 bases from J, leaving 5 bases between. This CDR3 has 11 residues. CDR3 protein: CASIGGNTIYF. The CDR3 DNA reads TGTGCCAGCATAGGCGGAAACACCATATATTTT.

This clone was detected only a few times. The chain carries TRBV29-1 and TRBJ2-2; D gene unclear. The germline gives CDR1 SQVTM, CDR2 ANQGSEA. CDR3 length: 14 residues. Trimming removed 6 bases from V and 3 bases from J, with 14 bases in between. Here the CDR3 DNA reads TGCAGCGTGGCCGTAAATAGTCACACCGGGGAGCTGTTTTTT. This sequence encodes CSVAVNSHTGELFF.

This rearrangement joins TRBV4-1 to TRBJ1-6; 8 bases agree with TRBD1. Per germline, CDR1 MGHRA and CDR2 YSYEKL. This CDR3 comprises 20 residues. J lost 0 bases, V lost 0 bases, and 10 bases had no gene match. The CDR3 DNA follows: TGCGCCAGCAGCCAAGACACAGAATACAGGGGGAGCTCCTATAATTCACCCCTCCACTTT. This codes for CASSQDTEYRGSSYNSPLHF.

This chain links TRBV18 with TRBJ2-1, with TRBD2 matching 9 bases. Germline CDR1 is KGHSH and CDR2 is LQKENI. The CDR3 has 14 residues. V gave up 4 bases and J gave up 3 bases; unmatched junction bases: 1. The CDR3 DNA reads TGTGCCAGCTCACAGCGGGGGGTCTACAATGAGCAGTTCTTC. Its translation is CASSQRGVYNEQFF.

The CDR3 here is CASTLDRNTEAFF. The CDR3 bases are TGTGCCAGCACCCTAGACAGGAACACTGAAGCTTTCTTT. The chain uses TRBV7-9 and TRBJ1-1, with TRBD1 as a possible D gene (5 bases). Germline lookup yields CDR1 SEHNR and CDR2 FQNEAQ (reference sequence). This CDR3 spans 13 amino acids. V dropped 7 bases and J dropped 1 base, with 10 bases sitting between them. Full variable domain (remainder filled in from reference TRBV7-9 and TRBJ1-1): DTGVSQNPRHKITKRGQNVTFRCDPISEHNRLYWYRQTLGQGPEFLTYFQNEAQLEKSRLLSDRFSAERPKGSFSTLEIQRTEQGDSAMYLCASTLDRNTEAFFGQGTRLTVV.

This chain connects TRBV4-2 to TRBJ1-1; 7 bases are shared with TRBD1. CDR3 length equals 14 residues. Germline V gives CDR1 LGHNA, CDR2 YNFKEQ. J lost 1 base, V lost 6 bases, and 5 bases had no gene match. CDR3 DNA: TGTGCCAGCAGACAGGGGTCAGCGAACACTGAAGCTTTCTTT. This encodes CASRQGSANTEAFF.

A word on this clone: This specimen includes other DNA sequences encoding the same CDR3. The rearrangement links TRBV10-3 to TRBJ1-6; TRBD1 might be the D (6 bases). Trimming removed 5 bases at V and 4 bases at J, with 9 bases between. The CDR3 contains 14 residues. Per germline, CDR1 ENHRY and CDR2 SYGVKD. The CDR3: CAISLDRYNSPLHF. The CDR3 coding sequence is TGTGCCATCAGTCTGGACAGATATAATTCACCCCTCCACTTT.

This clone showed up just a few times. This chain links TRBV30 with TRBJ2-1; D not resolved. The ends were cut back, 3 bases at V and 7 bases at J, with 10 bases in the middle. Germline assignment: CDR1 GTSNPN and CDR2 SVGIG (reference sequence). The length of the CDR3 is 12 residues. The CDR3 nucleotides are TGTGCCTGGAGAAAGTGGGCGAATGAGCAGTTCTTC. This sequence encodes CAWRKWANEQFF.

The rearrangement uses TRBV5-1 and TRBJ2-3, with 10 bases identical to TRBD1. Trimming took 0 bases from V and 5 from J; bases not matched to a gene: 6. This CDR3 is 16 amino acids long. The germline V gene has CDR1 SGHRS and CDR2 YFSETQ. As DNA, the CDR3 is TGCGCCAGCAGCTTGGAAATGACAGGGGGCGTAGATACGCAGTATTTT. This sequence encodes CASSLEMTGGVDTQYF. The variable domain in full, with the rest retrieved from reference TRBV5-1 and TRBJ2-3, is KAGVTQTPRYLIKTRGQQVTLSCSPISGHRSVSWYQQTPGQGLQFLFEYFSETQRNKGNFPGRFSGRQFSNSRSEMNVSTLELGDSALYLCASSLEMTGGVDTQYFGPGTRLTVL.

The CDR3 sequence is CAWRSYGTDDYEQYF. The CDR3 bases are TGTGCCTGGAGGTCGTACGGGACAGACGACTACGAGCAGTACTTC. The chain has TRBV30 and TRBJ2-7; TRBD1 aligns across 7 bases. The germline gives CDR1 GTSNPN, CDR2 SVGIG (reference sequence). The CDR3 is 15 residues long. V lost 3 bases, J lost 3 bases, and 11 bases stayed unmatched. The full variable domain, rest sourced from reference TRBV30 and TRBJ2-7, is SQTIHQWPATLVQPVGSPLSLECTVEGTSNPNLYWYRQAAGRGLQLLFYSVGIGQISSEVPQNLSASRPQDRQFILSSKKLLLSDSGFYLCAWRSYGTDDYEQYFGPGTRLTVT.

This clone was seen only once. CDR3 sequence (DNA): TGCGCCAGCAGCCCGGGGGGCCGAAAAGAGACCCAGTACTTC. It is translated as CASSPGGRKETQYF. The rearrangement uses TRBV5-1 and TRBJ2-5; D is possibly TRBD2 (7 bases). Germline V gene data show CDR1 as SGHRS and CDR2 as YFSETQ. The CDR3 contains 14 residues. With 4 bases removed from V and 3 bases from J, the gap between germline ends came to 13 bases.

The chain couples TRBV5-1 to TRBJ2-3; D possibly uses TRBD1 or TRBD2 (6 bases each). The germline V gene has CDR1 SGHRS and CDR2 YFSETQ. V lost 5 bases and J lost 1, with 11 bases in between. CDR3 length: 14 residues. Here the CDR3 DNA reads TGCGCCAGCAGGGGAAGGGGGGGCACAGATACGCAGTATTTT. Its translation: CASRGRGGTDTQYF.

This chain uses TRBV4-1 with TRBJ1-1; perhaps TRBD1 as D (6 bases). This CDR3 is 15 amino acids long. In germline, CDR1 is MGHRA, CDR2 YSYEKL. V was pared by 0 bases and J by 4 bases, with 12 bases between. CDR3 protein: CASSQDGGQSTEAFF. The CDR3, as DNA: TGCGCCAGCAGCCAAGACGGGGGGCAGAGCACTGAAGCTTTCTTT.

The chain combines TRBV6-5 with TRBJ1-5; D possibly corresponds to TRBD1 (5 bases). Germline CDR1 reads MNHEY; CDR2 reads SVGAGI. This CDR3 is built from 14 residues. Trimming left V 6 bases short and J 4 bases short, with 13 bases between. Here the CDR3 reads CASSSRQLNQPQHF. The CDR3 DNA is TGTGCCAGCAGCAGCAGACAGCTAAATCAGCCCCAGCATTTT.

In DNA form, the CDR3 reads TGTGCCAGCAGCTCCCCCGAACGGGATAACTATGGCTACACCTTC. This codes for CASSSPERDNYGYTF. This chain links TRBV7-9 with TRBJ1-2; D is unresolved. CDR3 length: 15 amino acids. Trimming pared 4 bases from V and 1 base from J, leaving 13 bases between. Germline values: CDR1 SEHNR, CDR2 FQNEAQ (reference sequence).

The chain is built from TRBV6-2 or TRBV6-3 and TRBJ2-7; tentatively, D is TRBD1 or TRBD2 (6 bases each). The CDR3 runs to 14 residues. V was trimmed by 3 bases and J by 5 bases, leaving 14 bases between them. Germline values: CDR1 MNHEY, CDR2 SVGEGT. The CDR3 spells CASSYLLGGNEQYF. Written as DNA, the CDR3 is TGTGCCAGCAGTTATTTATTGGGGGGCAACGAGCAGTACTTC.

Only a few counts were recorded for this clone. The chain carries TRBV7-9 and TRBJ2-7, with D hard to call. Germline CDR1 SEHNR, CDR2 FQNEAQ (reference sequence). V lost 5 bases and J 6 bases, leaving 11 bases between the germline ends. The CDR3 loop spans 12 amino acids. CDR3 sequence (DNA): TGTGCCAGCAGCGAAGTTGCTGTCGAGCAGTACTTC. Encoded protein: CASSEVAVEQYF.

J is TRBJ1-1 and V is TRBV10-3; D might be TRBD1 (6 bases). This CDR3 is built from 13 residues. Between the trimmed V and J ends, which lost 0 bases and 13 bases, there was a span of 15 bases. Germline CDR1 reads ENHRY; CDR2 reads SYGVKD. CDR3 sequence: CAISESRGMGFFF. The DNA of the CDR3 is TGTGCCATCAGTGAGTCCAGGGGAATGGGTTTTTTCTTT.

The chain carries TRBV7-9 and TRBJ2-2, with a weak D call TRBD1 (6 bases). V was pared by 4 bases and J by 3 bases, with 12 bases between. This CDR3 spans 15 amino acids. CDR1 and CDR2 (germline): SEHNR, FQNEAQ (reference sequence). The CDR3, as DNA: TGTGCCAGCAGCTCACCACAGGGTTACACCGGGGAGCTGTTTTTT. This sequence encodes CASSSPQGYTGELFF.

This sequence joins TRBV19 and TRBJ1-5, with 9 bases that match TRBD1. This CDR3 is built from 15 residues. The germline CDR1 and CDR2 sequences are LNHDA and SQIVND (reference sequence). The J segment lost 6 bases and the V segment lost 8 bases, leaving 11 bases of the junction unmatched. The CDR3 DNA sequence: TGTGCCAGTGCTCGGGACAGGGAGGAGGGTCAGCCCCAGCATTTT. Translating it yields CASARDREEGQPQHF.

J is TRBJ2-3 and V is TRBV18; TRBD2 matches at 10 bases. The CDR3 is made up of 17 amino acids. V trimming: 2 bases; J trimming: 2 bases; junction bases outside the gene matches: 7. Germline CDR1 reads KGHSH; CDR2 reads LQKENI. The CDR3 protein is CASSPRASGGITDTQYF. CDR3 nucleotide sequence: TGTGCCAGCTCACCAAGGGCTAGCGGGGGTATCACAGATACGCAGTATTTT.

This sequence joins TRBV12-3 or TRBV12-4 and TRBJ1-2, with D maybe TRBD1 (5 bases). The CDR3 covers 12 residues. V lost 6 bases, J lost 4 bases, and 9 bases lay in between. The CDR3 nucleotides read TGTGCCAGCAGCTCCGGGACCTATGGCTACACCTTC. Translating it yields CASSSGTYGYTF.

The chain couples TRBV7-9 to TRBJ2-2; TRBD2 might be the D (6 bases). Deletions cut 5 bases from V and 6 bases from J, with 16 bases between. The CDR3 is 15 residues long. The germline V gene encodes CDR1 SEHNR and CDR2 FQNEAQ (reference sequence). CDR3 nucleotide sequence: TGTGCCAGCAGCCAGACGGAGGGGCCTGCCGGGGAGCTGTTTTTT. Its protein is CASSQTEGPAGELFF.

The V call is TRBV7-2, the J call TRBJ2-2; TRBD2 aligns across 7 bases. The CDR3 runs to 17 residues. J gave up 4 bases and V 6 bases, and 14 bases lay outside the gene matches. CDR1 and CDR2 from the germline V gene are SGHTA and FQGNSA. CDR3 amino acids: CASRPRASGVSTGELFF. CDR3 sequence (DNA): TGTGCCAGCAGACCTAGGGCAAGCGGGGTGAGCACCGGGGAGCTGTTTTTT.

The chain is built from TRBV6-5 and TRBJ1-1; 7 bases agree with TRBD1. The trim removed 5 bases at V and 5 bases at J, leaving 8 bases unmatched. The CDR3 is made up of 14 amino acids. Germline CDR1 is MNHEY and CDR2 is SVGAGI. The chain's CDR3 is CASSPDRRSTEAFF. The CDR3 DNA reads TGTGCCAGCAGTCCGGACAGGCGGAGTACTGAAGCTTTCTTT.

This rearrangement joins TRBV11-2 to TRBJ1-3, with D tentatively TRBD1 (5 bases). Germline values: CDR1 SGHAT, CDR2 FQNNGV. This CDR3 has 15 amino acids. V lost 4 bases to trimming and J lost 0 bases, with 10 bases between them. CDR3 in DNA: TGTGCCAGCAGCTACGACAGCTTCTCTGGAAACACCATATATTTT. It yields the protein CASSYDSFSGNTIYF.

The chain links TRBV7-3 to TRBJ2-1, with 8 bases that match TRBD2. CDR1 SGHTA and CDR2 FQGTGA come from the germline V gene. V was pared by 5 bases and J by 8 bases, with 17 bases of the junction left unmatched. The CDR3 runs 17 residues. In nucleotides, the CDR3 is TGTGCCAGCAGCCCCCTAGCTAGCGGGTCACCCAGGGATGAGCAGTTCTTC. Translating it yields CASSPLASGSPRDEQFF.

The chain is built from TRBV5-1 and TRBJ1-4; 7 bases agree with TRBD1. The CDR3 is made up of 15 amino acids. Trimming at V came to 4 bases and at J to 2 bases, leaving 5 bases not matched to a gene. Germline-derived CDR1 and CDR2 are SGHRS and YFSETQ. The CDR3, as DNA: TGCGCCAGCAGCATTTACAGGGGTACTAATGAAAAACTGTTTTTT. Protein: CASSIYRGTNEKLFF.